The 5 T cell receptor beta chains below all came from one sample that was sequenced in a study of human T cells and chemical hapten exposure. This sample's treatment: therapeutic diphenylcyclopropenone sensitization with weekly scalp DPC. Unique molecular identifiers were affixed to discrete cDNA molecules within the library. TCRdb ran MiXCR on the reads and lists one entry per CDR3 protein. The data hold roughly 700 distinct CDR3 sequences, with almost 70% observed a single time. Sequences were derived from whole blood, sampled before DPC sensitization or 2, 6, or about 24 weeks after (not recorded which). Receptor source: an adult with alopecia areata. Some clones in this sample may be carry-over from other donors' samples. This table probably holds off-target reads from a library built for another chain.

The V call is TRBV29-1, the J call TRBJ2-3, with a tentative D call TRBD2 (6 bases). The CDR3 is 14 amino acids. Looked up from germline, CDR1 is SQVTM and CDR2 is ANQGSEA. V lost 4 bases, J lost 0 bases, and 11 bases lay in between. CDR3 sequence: CSVAEGSSTDTQYF. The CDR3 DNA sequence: TGCAGCGTTGCGGAGGGCTCTAGCACAGATACGCAGTATTTT.

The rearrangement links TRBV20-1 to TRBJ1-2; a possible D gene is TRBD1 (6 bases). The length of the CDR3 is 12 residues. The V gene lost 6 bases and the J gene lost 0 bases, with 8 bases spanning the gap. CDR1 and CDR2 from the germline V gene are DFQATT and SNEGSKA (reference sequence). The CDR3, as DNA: TGCAGTGCAGGGACATCTAACTATGGCTACACCTTC. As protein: CSAGTSNYGYTF.

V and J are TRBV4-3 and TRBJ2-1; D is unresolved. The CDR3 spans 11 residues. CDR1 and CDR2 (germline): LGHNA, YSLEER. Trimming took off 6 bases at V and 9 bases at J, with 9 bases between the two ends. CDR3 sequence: CASSGKGEQFF. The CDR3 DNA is TGCGCCAGCAGTGGCAAGGGTGAGCAGTTCTTC.

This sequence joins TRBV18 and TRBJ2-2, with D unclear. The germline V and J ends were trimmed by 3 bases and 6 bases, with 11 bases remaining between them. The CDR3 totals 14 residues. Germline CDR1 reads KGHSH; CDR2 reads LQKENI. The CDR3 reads CASSPRPEAGELFF. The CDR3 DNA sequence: TGTGCCAGCTCACCTCGACCCGAAGCCGGGGAGCTGTTTTTT.

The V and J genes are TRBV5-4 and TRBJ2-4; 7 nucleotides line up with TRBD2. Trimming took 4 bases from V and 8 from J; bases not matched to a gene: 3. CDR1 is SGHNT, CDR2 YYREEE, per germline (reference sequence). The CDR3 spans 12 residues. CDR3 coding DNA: TGTGCCAGCAGCCTAAGCGGGGACATTCAGTACTTC. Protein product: CASSLSGDIQYF.